These 27 T cell receptor beta chains originate from one sample sequenced in a study of blood T cell repertoires in COVID-19. The table came from immunoSEQ multiplex PCR; TCRdb's copy has only in-frame clones and leaves some out. Among 250,000 to 300,000 clones listed, about nine tenths were seen once. Specimen: PBMCs or T cells enriched from blood (not recorded which). All receptors come from a woman aged 60 to 75 who had recovered from COVID-19.

Note on this clone: Relative to the germline gene, one junction end is altered; a read error may explain this. This sequence joins TRBV6-5 and TRBJ2-7, with D maybe TRBD1 (6 bases). There are 11 residues in the CDR3. The V gene's germline CDR1 is MNHEY and CDR2 SVGAGI. The CDR3 is CASGLRDTQDF. DNA of the CDR3: TGTGCCAGCGGGTTACGGGACACTCAGGACTTC.

This clone came up once. The chain employs TRBV6-6 and TRBJ2-2; TRBD2 matches at 7 bases. The germline CDR1 and CDR2 sequences are MNHNY and SVGAGI (reference sequence). There are 13 residues in the CDR3. Trimming at V came to 5 bases and at J to 4 bases, leaving 1 base not matched to a gene. The CDR3 reads CASSPGGTGELFF. The CDR3 DNA follows: TGTGCCAGCAGTCCGGGGGGCACCGGGGAGCTGTTTTTT.

The V and J genes are TRBV6-5 and TRBJ1-6; weak D call: TRBD1 (5 bases). This CDR3 spans 13 amino acids. With 6 bases removed from V and 6 bases from J, the gap between germline ends came to 9 bases. Looked up from germline, CDR1 is MNHEY and CDR2 is SVGAGI. The CDR3 DNA follows: TGTGCCAGCAGGGGGACTGGTAATTCACCCCTCCACTTT. Translating it yields CASRGTGNSPLHF.

The chain employs TRBV7-9 and TRBJ2-1, with TRBD2 identical over 9 bases. V lost 3 bases, J lost 7 bases, and 10 bases stayed unmatched. From germline, CDR1 is SEHNR and CDR2 FQNEAQ (reference sequence). The CDR3 runs to 16 residues. This CDR3 is CASSFKFLAGYNEQFF. DNA for the CDR3: TGTGCCAGCAGCTTTAAATTCCTAGCGGGATATAATGAGCAGTTCTTC.

V gene TRBV18 combines with J gene TRBJ1-4; tentatively, D is TRBD1 (6 bases). This CDR3 is 16 amino acids long. The V gene lost 2 bases and the J gene lost 5 bases, with 15 bases spanning the gap. Germline V gives CDR1 KGHSH, CDR2 LQKENI. This CDR3 reads CASSPLETGWNEKLFF. In DNA, the CDR3 is TGTGCCAGCTCACCATTGGAAACAGGGTGGAATGAAAAACTGTTTTTT.

V and J are TRBV2 and TRBJ2-3; D possibly corresponds to TRBD1 (6 bases). CDR1 SNHLY and CDR2 FYNNEI come from the germline V gene. The V end lost 7 bases, the J end lost 4 bases, and 18 bases lay between the germline ends. The CDR3 has 15 residues. CDR3 protein: CASKIQGSSADTQYF. The DNA of the CDR3 is TGTGCCAGCAAAATCCAGGGGTCGAGTGCAGATACGCAGTATTTT.

The V call is TRBV19, the J call TRBJ2-3; a possible D gene is TRBD1 (6 bases). The ends were cut back, 1 base at V and 7 bases at J, with 15 bases in the middle. Looked up from germline, CDR1 is LNHDA and CDR2 is SQIVND (reference sequence). CDR3 size: 15 residues. CDR3 sequence: CASSIGTVPFHTQYF. CDR3 sequence (DNA): TGTGCCAGTAGTATAGGGACAGTCCCCTTTCATACGCAGTATTTT.

J is TRBJ2-5 and V is TRBV15, with 10 bases fitting TRBD2. The V gene end was trimmed by 1 base and the J gene end by 3 bases; junction bases not matched to a gene: 11. The CDR3 has 18 residues. In germline, CDR1 is LNHNV, CDR2 YYDKDF (reference sequence). The DNA for the CDR3 is TGTGCCACCAGCAGAGGTTCTAGCGGGAGTGTGGAGAAAGAGACCCAGTACTTC. Encoded protein: CATSRGSSGSVEKETQYF. The full variable domain, its missing parts supplied by reference TRBV15 and TRBJ2-5, is DAMVIQNPRYQVTQFGKPVTLSCSQTLNHNVMYWYQQKSSQAPKLLFHYYDKDFNNEADTPDNFQSRRPNTSFCFLDIRSPGLGDTAMYLCATSRGSSGSVEKETQYFGPGTRLLVL.

Ten or more counts support this clone. The rearrangement links TRBV30 to TRBJ2-2; the D gene is possibly TRBD1 (5 bases). This CDR3 is built from 13 residues. Trimming removed 4 bases at V and 5 bases at J, with 11 bases between. Germline CDR1 reads GTSNPN; CDR2 reads SVGIG (reference sequence). The chain's CDR3 is CAWMSPGTGELFF. CDR3 coding DNA: TGTGCCTGGATGTCCCCAGGGACCGGGGAGCTGTTTTTT.

The chain carries TRBV2 and TRBJ1-5; D remains unclear. Germline V CDR1 and CDR2: SNHLY, FYNNEI. The V end lost 4 bases, the J end lost 7 bases, and 14 bases lay between the germline ends. The CDR3 consists of 14 residues. The CDR3 spells CASSGGQEQQPQHF. CDR3 DNA sequence: TGTGCCAGCAGTGGAGGGCAAGAGCAACAGCCCCAGCATTTT. The full variable domain, in which reference TRBV2 and TRBJ1-5 provide the parts outside the CDR3, is EPEVTQTPSHQVTQMGQEVILRCVPISNHLYFYWYRQILGQKVEFLVSFYNNEISEKSEIFDDQFSVERPDGSNFTLKIRSTKLEDSAMYFCASSGGQEQQPQHFGDGTRLSIL.

This chain joins TRBV28 and TRBJ1-5; tentative D call: TRBD1 (5 bases). Trimming removed 4 bases from V and 7 bases from J, with 20 bases in between. Germline CDR1 is MDHEN and CDR2 is SYDVKM. The CDR3 totals 16 residues. The CDR3 spells CASSSSSEQGGQPQHF. For the CDR3, the DNA is TGTGCCAGCAGTTCCAGCTCGGAGCAGGGAGGGCAGCCCCAGCATTTT.

This clone was seen more than once but under ten times. The chain links TRBV9 to TRBJ1-1; D remains ambiguous. Germline CDR1 and CDR2: SGDLS and YYNGEE. V lost 0 bases and J 5 bases, leaving 20 bases between the germline ends. The CDR3 contains 17 residues. The CDR3 region is CASSVGGLKVSMTEAFF. The DNA for the CDR3 is TGTGCCAGCAGCGTAGGAGGTTTGAAGGTCTCGATGACTGAAGCTTTCTTT.

The V gene is TRBV3-1 (or the pseudogene TRBV3-2), the J gene TRBJ2-7, with 9 bases that match TRBD1. CDR1 and CDR2 from the germline V gene are LGHDT and YNNKEL (reference sequence). J gave up 2 bases and V 5 bases, and 4 bases lay outside the gene matches. CDR3 length equals 14 residues. CDR3 DNA: TGTGCCAGCAGCTCCGGGACAGGGACCTACGAGCAGTACTTC. Its translation is CASSSGTGTYEQYF.

This clone came up a few times. This chain connects TRBV29-1 to TRBJ1-6, with TRBD1 identical over 9 bases. Germline V gene data show CDR1 as SQVTM and CDR2 as ANQGSEA. This CDR3 spans 15 amino acids. The V gene end was trimmed by 6 bases and the J gene end by 8 bases; junction bases not matched to a gene: 11. DNA of the CDR3: TGCAGCGTCACCACAGGGGGCGCTACTGATTCACCCCTCCACTTT. It yields the protein CSVTTGGATDSPLHF.

This clone was seen only once. The rearrangement links TRBV11-2 to TRBJ2-1, with TRBD2 identical over 9 bases. This CDR3 is built from 18 residues. Germline V lookup: CDR1 SGHAT, CDR2 FQNNGV. J was trimmed by 9 bases and V by 4 bases; bases with no gene match: 19. CDR3 coding DNA: TGTGCCAGCAGCTCGAAGCCGATCCCTAGCGGGGTGCTGAGTGAGCAGTTCTTC. Translation: CASSSKPIPSGVLSEQFF. The full variable domain, with the rest looked up from reference TRBV11-2 and TRBJ2-1, is EAGVAQSPRYKIIEKRQSVAFWCNPISGHATLYWYQQILGQGPKLLIQFQNNGVVDDSQLPKDRFSAERLKGVDSTLKIQPAKLEDSAVYLCASSSKPIPSGVLSEQFFGPGTRLTVL.

The V and J genes are TRBV28 and TRBJ2-7; 9 nucleotides line up with TRBD2. V gave up 5 bases and J gave up 4 bases; unmatched junction bases: 15. Germline V CDR1 and CDR2: MDHEN, SYDVKM. The CDR3 consists of 17 residues. As DNA, the CDR3 is TGTGCCAGCAGTCAACCAGCCCGGCGGGAGGGAACGTACGAGCAGTACTTC. Translated, it gives CASSQPARREGTYEQYF. The whole variable domain, remainder taken from reference TRBV28 and TRBJ2-7, is DVKVTQSSRYLVKRTGEKVFLECVQDMDHENMFWYRQDPGLGLRLIYFSYDVKMKEKGDIPEGYSVSREKKERFSLILESASTNQTSMYLCASSQPARREGTYEQYFGPGTRLTVT.

The chain recombines TRBV3-1 (or the pseudogene TRBV3-2) with TRBJ2-7; possibly TRBD2 for D (6 bases). Germline CDR1 LGHDT, CDR2 YNNKEL (reference sequence). Trimming removed 0 bases from V and 4 bases from J, with 13 bases in between. This CDR3 is 15 amino acids long. CDR3 residues: CASSQDPGLAYEQYF. Written as DNA, the CDR3 is TGTGCCAGCAGCCAAGATCCGGGACTGGCTTACGAGCAGTACTTC.

The chain recombines TRBV5-1 with TRBJ2-7; 9 bases fit TRBD2. The CDR3 has 15 amino acids. The V gene end was trimmed by 5 bases and the J gene end by 4 bases; junction bases not matched to a gene: 10. From germline, CDR1 is SGHRS and CDR2 YFSETQ. Here the CDR3 reads CASSRLAGEEYEQYF. For the CDR3, the DNA is TGCGCCAGCAGTCGTTTAGCGGGGGAAGAATACGAGCAGTACTTC.

The rearrangement joins TRBV5-1 to TRBJ1-2; 7 bases are a match to TRBD1. After removal of 4 bases from V and 5 bases from J, the junction contained 5 bases not matched to a gene. The CDR3 runs 13 residues. Germline V gene lookup returns CDR1 SGHRS and CDR2 YFSETQ. Here the CDR3 DNA reads TGCGCCAGCAGCCAAACAGGGGAATATGGCTACACCTTC. Translated: CASSQTGEYGYTF.

J is TRBJ2-1 and V is TRBV9, with D perhaps TRBD2 (5 bases). Per germline, CDR1 SGDLS and CDR2 YYNGEE. This CDR3 has 15 amino acids. V dropped 4 bases and J dropped 5 bases, with 16 bases sitting between them. CDR3: CASSPPDGGHNEQFF. The CDR3 nucleotides read TGTGCCAGCAGCCCTCCGGACGGAGGACACAATGAGCAGTTCTTC. The whole variable domain, filled in from reference TRBV9 and TRBJ2-1, reads DSGVTQTPKHLITATGQRVTLRCSPRSGDLSVYWYQQSLDQGLQFLIQYYNGEERAKGNILERFSAQQFPDLHSELNLSSLELGDSALYFCASSPPDGGHNEQFFGPGTRLTVL.

The chain couples TRBV11-3 to TRBJ1-1; weak D call: TRBD1 (5 bases). In germline, CDR1 is SGHNT, CDR2 YENEEA. CDR3 length: 15 amino acids. The V end was cut by 1 base, the J end by 2 bases, with 11 bases between. CDR3 residues: CASSLGGDRNTEAFF. The CDR3, as DNA: TGTGCCAGCAGCTTAGGAGGCGACAGAAACACTGAAGCTTTCTTT.

The rearrangement uses TRBV18 and TRBJ2-6; 12 bases line up with TRBD2. Germline V gene sequence: CDR1 KGHSH, CDR2 LQKENI. V was pared by 5 bases and J by 1 base, with 6 bases of the junction left unmatched. The CDR3 loop spans 18 amino acids. In DNA form, the CDR3 reads TGTGCCAGCTCATCGACTAGCGGGGGCCGATCTGGGGCCAACGTCCTGACTTTC. It codes for CASSSTSGGRSGANVLTF.

The CDR3 loop is CASSLQGNNSPLHF. As DNA, the CDR3 is TGTGCCAGCAGCTTACAGGGAAATAATTCACCCCTCCACTTT. The gene calls are TRBV7-3 and TRBJ1-6; D is perhaps TRBD1 (5 bases). This CDR3 is 14 amino acids long. The ends were cut back, 2 bases at V and 5 bases at J, with 7 bases in the middle. CDR1 and CDR2 (germline): SGHTA, FQGTGA.

The chain combines TRBV30 with TRBJ1-5; 10 nucleotides match TRBD1. From germline, CDR1 is GTSNPN and CDR2 SVGIG (reference sequence). Trimming cost V 7 bases and J 6 bases; bases outside gene matches: 15. The CDR3 is made up of 16 amino acids. CDR3 sequence reads: CAYSGTGVASGQPQHF. The CDR3 DNA sequence: TGTGCCTACTCCGGGACAGGGGTAGCAAGCGGTCAGCCCCAGCATTTT. Filled out from reference TRBV30 and TRBJ1-5, the complete variable domain reads SQTIHQWPATLVQPVGSPLSLECTVEGTSNPNLYWYRQAAGRGLQLLFYSVGIGQISSEVPQNLSASRPQDRQFILSSKKLLLSDSGFYLCAYSGTGVASGQPQHFGDGTRLSIL.

The chain has TRBV24-1 and TRBJ1-1, with TRBD1 matching 7 bases. The CDR3 sequence is 15 residues long. V lost 7 bases, J lost 1 base, and 8 bases stayed unmatched. Per the germline V gene, CDR1 is KGHDR and CDR2 is SFDVKD. The CDR3 DNA sequence: TGTGCCACCAGCCCCGGGACAGCCCAGAACACTGAAGCTTTCTTT. As protein: CATSPGTAQNTEAFF.

The chain uses TRBV10-2 and TRBJ1-1, with D maybe TRBD1 (5 bases). The length of the CDR3 is 14 residues. Germline-derived CDR1 and CDR2 are WSHSY and SAAADI. Between the trimmed V and J ends, which lost 6 bases and 3 bases, there was a span of 14 bases. The CDR3 region has the DNA TGCGCCAGCAGCCAAAATAAAGGGGACACTGAAGCTTTCTTT. Its translation: CASSQNKGDTEAFF.

The chain has TRBV5-1 and TRBJ2-7, with TRBD2 identical over 14 bases. The CDR3 has 17 residues. CDR1 SGHRS and CDR2 YFSETQ come from the germline V gene. The trim removed 4 bases at V and 0 bases at J, leaving 6 bases unmatched. The DNA of the CDR3 is TGCGCCAGCAGCCCCGGGACTAGCGGGAGCCTCTCCTACGAGCAGTACTTC. It encodes CASSPGTSGSLSYEQYF. Based on the CDR3 plus reference TRBV5-1 and TRBJ2-7, the full variable domain is KAGVTQTPRYLIKTRGQQVTLSCSPISGHRSVSWYQQTPGQGLQFLFEYFSETQRNKGNFPGRFSGRQFSNSRSEMNVSTLELGDSALYLCASSPGTSGSLSYEQYFGPGTRLTVT.